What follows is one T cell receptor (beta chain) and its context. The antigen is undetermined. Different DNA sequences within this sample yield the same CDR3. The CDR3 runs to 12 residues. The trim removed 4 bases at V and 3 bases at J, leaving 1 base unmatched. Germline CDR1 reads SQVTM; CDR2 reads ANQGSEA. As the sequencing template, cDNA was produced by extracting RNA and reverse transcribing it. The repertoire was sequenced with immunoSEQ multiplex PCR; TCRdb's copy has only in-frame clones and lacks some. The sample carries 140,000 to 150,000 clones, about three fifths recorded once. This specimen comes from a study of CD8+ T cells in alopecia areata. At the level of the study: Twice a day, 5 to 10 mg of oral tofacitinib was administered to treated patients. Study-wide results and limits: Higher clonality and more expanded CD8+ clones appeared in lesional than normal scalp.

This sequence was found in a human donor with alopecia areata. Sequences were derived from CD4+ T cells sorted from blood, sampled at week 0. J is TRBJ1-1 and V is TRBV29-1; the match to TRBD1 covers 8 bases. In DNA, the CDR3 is TGCAGCGTTGCGGACAGGGACACTGAAGCTTTCTTT. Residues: CSVADRDTEAFF.